The 19 T cell receptor beta chains in this list originate from one sample, sequenced in a study of CD8+CD57+ T cells in acquired aplastic anemia. Patients included in sequencing had previously demonstrated CD8+CD57+ cell expansion by flow cytometry. Genomic DNA templated the TCR beta VDJ and CDR3 profiling. Using its own MiXCR run on the reads, TCRdb lists one record per CDR3 protein. The sample gives fewer than 250,000 distinct CDR3 sequences, around 45% of which show up once; 7% to 9.5% is in the top ten. Sequencing used sorted CD4+, CD8+, or CD8+CD57+ T cells (not recorded which) from PBMCs. These receptors came from a human donor with aplastic anemia.

This chain links TRBV15 with TRBJ1-5, with 7 bases identical to TRBD1. The germline CDR1 and CDR2 sequences are LNHNV and YYDKDF (reference sequence). CDR3 length: 13 amino acids. V gave up 7 bases and J gave up 3 bases; unmatched junction bases: 3. The CDR3 spells CATTDRINQPQHF. The DNA for the CDR3 is TGTGCCACCACGGACAGGATCAATCAGCCCCAGCATTTT.

This clonotype was counted many times. The chain uses TRBV15 and TRBJ2-2, with 13 bases lining up with TRBD2. The ends lost 0 bases at V and 0 bases at J; junction bases unmatched: 13. CDR3 length equals 22 residues. The germline gives CDR1 LNHNV, CDR2 YYDKDF (reference sequence). CDR3 nucleotides: TGTGCCACCAGCAGAGAGAGGACTAGCGGGAGCGGGTATGGCACGAACACCGGGGAGCTGTTTTTT. Translated: CATSRERTSGSGYGTNTGELFF.

This clonotype was detected many times. The chain couples TRBV29-1 to TRBJ2-1; TRBD1 is a possible D gene (5 bases). CDR1 is SQVTM, CDR2 ANQGSEA, per germline. V was shortened by 1 base and J by 6 bases, with 7 bases between the two germline ends. This CDR3 is built from 12 residues. The CDR3 DNA reads TGCAGCGTTGAAGTCAGGGTCAATGAGCAGTTCTTC. Residues: CSVEVRVNEQFF.

This chain links TRBV19 with TRBJ2-7; TRBD2 aligns across 13 bases. CDR1 and CDR2 from the germline V gene are LNHDA and SQIVND (reference sequence). This CDR3 has 15 residues. Unmatched junction bases numbered 5, after V lost 6 bases and J lost 3 bases. The CDR3 DNA is TGTGCCAGTAGCGGACTAGCGGGGGACCACTACGAGCAGTACTTC. It encodes CASSGLAGDHYEQYF.

This clonotype was counted a few times. CDR3 DNA: TGTGCCAGCAGTCCACCCTTAGCGGGAACATCCTACGAGCAGTACTTC. It is translated as CASSPPLAGTSYEQYF. The chain is built from TRBV28 and TRBJ2-7; 8 bases align to TRBD2. Trimming removed 5 bases from V and 1 base from J; junction bases left unmatched: 10. The CDR3 contains 16 residues. The germline V gene has CDR1 MDHEN and CDR2 SYDVKM.

The table lists this clonotype with many counts. The rearrangement uses TRBV6-5 and TRBJ2-7; 9 nucleotides match TRBD1. From germline, CDR1 is MNHEY and CDR2 SVGAGI. V shed 2 bases and J 3 bases; nucleotides not matched to a gene: 5. The CDR3 contains 15 residues. CDR3 loop: CASSYRDRDDYEQYF. The CDR3 DNA reads TGTGCCAGCAGTTACAGGGACAGGGATGACTACGAGCAGTACTTC.

This clonotype came up many times. The chain employs TRBV7-9 and TRBJ2-1; D is undetermined. CDR1 SEHNR and CDR2 FQNEAQ come from the germline V gene (reference sequence). This CDR3 is built from 11 residues. Deletions cut 1 base from V and 5 bases from J, with 0 bases between. The CDR3 is CASSLDNEQFF. DNA for the CDR3: TGTGCCAGCAGCTTAGACAATGAGCAGTTCTTC.

At least ten counts were recorded for this clonotype. V usage is TRBV27 and J usage is TRBJ2-7; possible D gene TRBD1, 5 bases. CDR1 and CDR2 from the germline V gene are MNHEY and SMNVEV (reference sequence). Trimming pared 6 bases from V and 7 bases from J, leaving 16 bases between. This CDR3 contains 13 residues. In nucleotides, the CDR3 is TGTGCCAGCAGCCATAGTAGGGGAAAGGAGCAGTACTTC. Translated: CASSHSRGKEQYF.

The rearrangement joins TRBV20-1 to TRBJ1-2, with D possibly being TRBD1 (5 bases). The CDR3 loop spans 13 amino acids. The germline gives CDR1 DFQATT, CDR2 SNEGSKA (reference sequence). V was shortened by 1 base and J by 3 bases, with 9 bases between the two germline ends. CDR3 sequence: CSARGGQDYGYTF. The CDR3 DNA reads as TGCAGTGCTAGAGGGGGCCAGGACTATGGCTACACCTTC.

The sample holds many counts of this clonotype. This rearrangement joins TRBV5-1 to TRBJ2-1, with 14 bases lining up with TRBD2. CDR3 length: 18 residues. Trimming at V came to 4 bases and at J to 3 bases, leaving 9 bases not matched to a gene. Germline CDR1 is SGHRS and CDR2 is YFSETQ. This CDR3 reads CASSMLWTSGGFYNEQFF. The CDR3 coding sequence is TGCGCCAGCAGCATGCTGTGGACTAGCGGGGGGTTCTACAATGAGCAGTTCTTC.

This clonotype was recorded many times. V and J are TRBV7-3 and TRBJ2-7; D gene ambiguous. CDR3 length: 13 residues. CDR1 and CDR2 (germline): SGHTA, FQGTGA. V was pared by 0 bases and J by 6 bases, with 9 bases between. In DNA, the CDR3 is TGTGCCAGCAGCTTAACAGGGAAGAGCGAGCAGTACTTC. Translating gives CASSLTGKSEQYF. Looking up the rest from reference TRBV7-3 and TRBJ2-7 gives the full variable domain: GAGVSQTPSNKVTEKGKYVELRCDPISGHTALYWYRQSLGQGPEFLIYFQGTGAADDSGLPNDRFFAVRPEGSVSTLKIQRTERGDSAVYLCASSLTGKSEQYFGPGTRLTVT.

The chain uses TRBV6-6 and TRBJ1-5; 7 bases match TRBD1. The CDR3 is 16 residues long. Germline lookup yields CDR1 MNHNY and CDR2 SVGAGI (reference sequence). The J segment lost 3 bases and the V segment lost 5 bases, leaving 10 bases of the junction unmatched. The CDR3 here is CASSAYRGIPNQPQHF. CDR3 DNA sequence: TGTGCCAGCAGTGCATACAGGGGAATACCCAATCAGCCCCAGCATTTT.

In DNA, the CDR3 is TGTGCCAGCAGCCCTCGGGGCGACTCTGGCTACGAGCAGTACTTC. This encodes CASSPRGDSGYEQYF. This chain links TRBV7-6 with TRBJ2-7; perhaps D is TRBD1 or TRBD2 (5 bases each). Trimming removed 5 bases at V and 3 bases at J, with 17 bases between. The CDR3 is 15 residues long. Germline V gives CDR1 SGHVS, CDR2 FNYEAQ.

This clonotype appeared many times. This chain connects TRBV19 to TRBJ1-2; TRBD1 might be the D (5 bases). The V gene's germline CDR1 is LNHDA and CDR2 SQIVND (reference sequence). The ends were cut back, 1 base at V and 8 bases at J, with 8 bases in the middle. The CDR3 extends over 12 amino acids. CDR3 region: CASSIGGNGYTF. Here the CDR3 DNA reads TGTGCCAGTAGTATAGGGGGGAACGGCTACACCTTC.

This clonotype was detected ten times or more. The chain links TRBV15 to TRBJ1-1; D unclear. V lost 0 bases and J 3 bases, leaving 11 bases between the germline ends. The CDR3 has 15 amino acids. Germline V gene sequence: CDR1 LNHNV, CDR2 YYDKDF (reference sequence). The CDR3 reads CATSRDKEGYTEAFF. CDR3 DNA sequence: TGTGCCACCAGCAGAGATAAGGAGGGCTACACTGAAGCTTTCTTT.

In the case of this clonotype: Here the CDR3 omits its conserved ending phenylalanine or tryptophan, so a read error is the likely source. This chain joins TRBV5-5 and TRBJ1-5; no definite D call. CDR3 size: 15 residues. Germline CDR1 and CDR2: SGHKS and YYEKEE (reference sequence). The CDR3: CASSQERGSGQPQHY. The DNA for the CDR3 is TGCGCCAGCAGCCAAGAACGAGGGTCCGGACAGCCCCAGCATTAT.

This clonotype was seen a handful of times. The chain carries TRBV5-4 and TRBJ2-6, with unresolved D. The CDR3 is made up of 13 amino acids. Germline V CDR1 and CDR2: SGHNT, YYREEE (reference sequence). The germline V and J ends were trimmed by 1 base and 4 bases, with 3 bases remaining between them. CDR3 nucleotide sequence: TGTGCCAGCAGCTTGCGAGGGGCCAACGTCCTGACTTTC. It encodes CASSLRGANVLTF.

This clonotype was counted many times. The chain is built from TRBV7-2 and TRBJ2-5, with 9 bases matching TRBD2. Germline lookup yields CDR1 SGHTA and CDR2 FQGNSA. This CDR3 has 15 amino acids. V lost 5 bases, J lost 4 bases, and 8 bases stayed unmatched. CDR3 nucleotides: TGTGCCAGCAGCGTTAGCGGGGGATTATCAGAGACCCAGTACTTC. This codes for CASSVSGGLSETQYF. Drawing the rest from reference TRBV7-2 and TRBJ2-5, the complete variable domain is GAGVSQSPSNKVTEKGKDVELRCDPISGHTALYWYRQSLGQGLEFLIYFQGNSAPDKSGLPSDRFSAERTGGSVSTLTIQRTQQEDSAVYLCASSVSGGLSETQYFGPGTRLLVL.

This clonotype was counted many times. The genes are TRBV4-1 and TRBJ1-5; D unresolved. V lost 0 bases to trimming and J lost 6 bases, with 15 bases between them. CDR1 and CDR2 (germline): MGHRA, YSYEKL. CDR3 size: 16 residues. CDR3 sequence: CASSQDWPTEGQPQHF. For the CDR3, the DNA is TGCGCCAGCAGCCAAGATTGGCCGACCGAAGGTCAGCCCCAGCATTTT.